This section outlines one T cell receptor (beta chain) sequence together with its context. The data derive from a study of blood T cell repertoires in COVID-19. This CDR3 is built from 14 residues. V lost 2 bases and J lost 8; bases outside the gene matches: 8. CDR1 is GTSNPN and CDR2 is SVGIG in the germline V gene (reference sequence). Sequenced by immunoSEQ multiplex PCR; TCRdb stores in-frame clones only, minus some. The sample records approximately 180,000 clones, roughly 88% being singletons. Sequenced: peripheral blood. The TCR comes from a man aged 55 to 70 with acute or convalescent COVID-19. The chain uses TRBV30 and TRBJ1-2, with 10 bases that match TRBD1. CDR3 nucleotides: TGTGCCTGGAGTAGGGACAGGGGAGGTCGGGGCTACACCTTC. The encoded protein is CAWSRDRGGRGYTF.